The T cell receptor (beta chain) under discussion was sequenced for a study of Tregs in tolerant kidney transplant recipients. On the study more broadly: CD4+CD25+CD127- cells came from roughly 3-day belatacept mixed lymphocyte reactions, some with approximately 5-day graft donor restimulation. Recipient cells were told from donor cells by antibody staining. Study-wide points: This study did not directly address biological reproducibility. The small number of patients limits these findings pending further validation.

The repertoire was sequenced with immunoSEQ multiplex PCR; TCRdb's copy has only in-frame clones and lacks some. The sample contains around 30,000 clones, 82% of which appear only once. In regard to this clone: Its specificity is not known.

Sequencing was done on a sample of Tregs from blood cultured with allogeneic cells. This TCR derives from a human donor in good health.

CDR3 sequence: CASSFFPGTEAFF. The CDR3 DNA reads TGTGCCAGCAGCTTTTTCCCGGGGACTGAAGCTTTCTTT. The chain couples TRBV7-2 to TRBJ1-1; D is unresolved. The V end lost 3 bases, the J end lost 5 bases, and 10 bases lay between the germline ends. Germline values: CDR1 SGHTA, CDR2 FQGNSA. The CDR3 is made up of 13 amino acids.